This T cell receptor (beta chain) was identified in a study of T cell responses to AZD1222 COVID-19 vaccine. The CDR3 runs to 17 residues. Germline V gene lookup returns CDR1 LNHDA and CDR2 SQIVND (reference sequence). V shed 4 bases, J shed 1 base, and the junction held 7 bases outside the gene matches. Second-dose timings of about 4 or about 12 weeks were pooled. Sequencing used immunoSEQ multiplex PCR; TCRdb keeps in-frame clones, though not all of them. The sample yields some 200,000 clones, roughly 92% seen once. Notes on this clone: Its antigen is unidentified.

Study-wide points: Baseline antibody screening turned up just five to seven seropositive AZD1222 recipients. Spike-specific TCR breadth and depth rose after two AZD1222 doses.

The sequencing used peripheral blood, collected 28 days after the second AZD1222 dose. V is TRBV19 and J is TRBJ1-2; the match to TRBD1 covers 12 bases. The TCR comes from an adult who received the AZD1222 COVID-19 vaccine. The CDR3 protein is CASSTTGTGGFNYGYTF. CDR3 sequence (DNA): TGTGCCAGTAGTACGACCGGGACAGGGGGCTTTAACTATGGCTACACCTTC.